One and the same sample provided the 27 T cell receptor beta chains below, sequenced in a study of vaccination and CD4 T cells after COVID-19. These receptors' antigens are unknown. The study sequenced cultured CD4+ T cell DNA using the Oncomine TCR Beta short-read assay. TCRdb called the PCR reads again in MiXCR, with one record for every CDR3 protein. The sample records approximately 12,000 distinct CDR3 sequences, approximately 60% being singletons. The treatment: roughly nine-day PBMC culture with coronavirus spike peptide pools or control peptides (ViraFEST assay). The sequencing sample was made of CD4+ T cells from blood, cultured in vitro. The receptor set was obtained from a human donor who had recovered from COVID-19.

This clonotype was counted between two and nine times. The chain recombines TRBV20-1 with TRBJ1-1, with D maybe TRBD1 (6 bases). CDR3 length equals 13 residues. V lost 6 bases, J lost 1 base, and 12 bases lay in between. Germline CDR1 reads DFQATT; CDR2 reads SNEGSKA (reference sequence). The CDR3 region is CSARGGRNTEAFF. CDR3 DNA: TGCAGTGCCAGGGGCGGGAGGAACACTGAAGCTTTCTTT.

This clonotype turned up a few times. This chain connects TRBV20-1 to TRBJ1-2, with D possibly TRBD1 on 5 matching bases. Germline loops: CDR1 DFQATT, CDR2 SNEGSKA (reference sequence). The CDR3 totals 15 residues. V dropped 0 bases and J dropped 7 bases, with 18 bases sitting between them. The CDR3 protein is CSARDIEVRASGYTF. CDR3 nucleotide sequence: TGCAGTGCTAGAGATATCGAGGTCAGGGCCTCTGGCTACACCTTC.

A few counts support this clonotype. The chain combines TRBV6-2 or TRBV6-3 with TRBJ1-1; 7 bases are a match to TRBD1. The CDR3 extends over 15 amino acids. The V gene's germline CDR1 is MNHEY and CDR2 SVGEGT. The ends lost 7 bases at V and 7 bases at J; junction bases unmatched: 15. The CDR3 spells CASKPELGQLGEAFF. CDR3 nucleotide sequence: TGTGCCAGCAAGCCCGAGCTGGGACAGTTAGGTGAAGCTTTCTTT.

This clonotype was detected a few times. This chain links TRBV18 with TRBJ2-6; D gene uncertain. The CDR3 sequence is 16 residues long. Germline CDR1 reads KGHSH; CDR2 reads LQKENI. Trimming left V 3 bases short and J 1 base short, with 10 bases between. The CDR3 protein is CASSPSGPSGANVLTF. CDR3 DNA sequence: TGTGCCAGCTCACCCTCCGGTCCGTCTGGGGCCAACGTCCTGACTTTC. Combining the CDR3 with reference TRBV18 and TRBJ2-6 gives the whole variable domain NAGVMQNPRHLVRRRGQEARLRCSPMKGHSHVYWYRQLPEEGLKFMVYLQKENIIDESGMPKERFSAEFPKEGPSILRIQQVVRGDSAAYFCASSPSGPSGANVLTFGAGSRLTVL.

The V gene is TRBV7-2, the J gene TRBJ1-1; D is unclear. Germline V gene sequence: CDR1 SGHTA, CDR2 FQGNSA. V was pared by 4 bases and J by 0 bases, with 12 bases between. The CDR3 totals 15 residues. CDR3 protein: CASSSEGRMNTEAFF. CDR3 DNA sequence: TGTGCCAGCAGCTCAGAAGGACGGATGAACACTGAAGCTTTCTTT.

About this clonotype: At one of its ends the junction is not consistent with the germline gene, which may arise from a read error. This rearrangement joins TRBV20-1 to TRBJ2-1; D gene unclear. The germline V gene encodes CDR1 DFQATT and CDR2 SNEGSKA (reference sequence). CDR3 size: 10 residues. CDR3 protein: CSARDYEQNF. The CDR3, as DNA: TGCAGTGCTAGAGATTACGAGCAGAACTTC.

This chain uses TRBV7-3 with TRBJ1-4; possibly TRBD1 for D (5 bases). The CDR3 has 13 residues. The germline V gene has CDR1 SGHTA and CDR2 FQGTGA. Trimming left V 2 bases short and J 14 bases short, with 15 bases between. In DNA, the CDR3 is TGTGCCAGCAGCTTATTCCCGGGACTAAGGCTGTTTTTT. This translates into CASSLFPGLRLFF.

This chain joins TRBV7-9 and TRBJ2-5; the D gene is possibly TRBD1 (6 bases). The CDR3 is 15 residues long. The ends were cut back, 4 bases at V and 3 bases at J, with 15 bases in the middle. Per germline, CDR1 SEHNR and CDR2 FQNEAQ (reference sequence). Here the CDR3 DNA reads TGTGCCAGCAGCTCAGCCGGGACATACGAAGAGACCCAGTACTTC. Translating gives CASSSAGTYEETQYF.

J is TRBJ2-5 and V is TRBV11-2; TRBD1 matches 8 bases. J was trimmed by 5 bases and V by 4 bases; bases with no gene match: 9. The CDR3 is 15 amino acids. Germline-derived CDR1 and CDR2 are SGHAT and FQNNGV. CDR3 coding DNA: TGTGCCAGCAGCTATGGGGCGCAGGGGGCGGAGACCCAGTACTTC. Protein: CASSYGAQGAETQYF.

This clonotype turned up a few times. The rearrangement joins TRBV7-9 to TRBJ2-7, with D tentatively TRBD2 (7 bases). V was pared by 0 bases and J by 4 bases, with 10 bases between. The CDR3 sequence is 14 residues long. The germline V gene encodes CDR1 SEHNR and CDR2 FQNEAQ (reference sequence). CDR3 amino acids: CASSLAGGAYEQYF. CDR3 in DNA: TGTGCCAGCAGCTTAGCTGGGGGGGCATACGAGCAGTACTTC.

The rearrangement uses TRBV7-9 and TRBJ1-5; the D is unclear. V was clipped by 4 bases and J by 0 bases, with 7 bases between them. Per the germline V gene, CDR1 is SEHNR and CDR2 is FQNEAQ (reference sequence). The CDR3 is 14 amino acids. The CDR3 here is CASSSDYSNQPQHF. CDR3 nucleotide sequence: TGTGCCAGCAGCTCGGACTATAGCAATCAGCCCCAGCATTTT. The full variable domain, rest sourced from reference TRBV7-9 and TRBJ1-5, is DTGVSQNPRHKITKRGQNVTFRCDPISEHNRLYWYRQTLGQGPEFLTYFQNEAQLEKSRLLSDRFSAERPKGSFSTLEIQRTEQGDSAMYLCASSSDYSNQPQHFGDGTRLSIL.

The gene calls are TRBV6-1 and TRBJ1-5; D ambiguous. This CDR3 has 13 residues. Germline loops: CDR1 MNHNS, CDR2 SASEGT. Trimming cost V 5 bases and J 7 bases, with 12 bases left between them. CDR3: CASSISRHQPQHF. The CDR3 DNA follows: TGTGCCAGCAGTATTTCCAGGCACCAGCCCCAGCATTTT.

The V and J genes are TRBV7-6 and TRBJ2-7; 8 bases fit TRBD2. The CDR3 extends over 17 amino acids. V gave up 3 bases and J gave up 0 bases; unmatched junction bases: 10. CDR1 is SGHVS, CDR2 FNYEAQ, per germline. Here the CDR3 reads CASSLLGGAGSSYEQYF. CDR3 sequence (DNA): TGTGCCAGCAGCTTGCTCGGGGGGGCAGGTTCCTCCTACGAGCAGTACTTC.

This chain connects TRBV6-1 to TRBJ1-5; TRBD1 matches at 11 bases. The CDR3 extends over 18 amino acids. V lost 5 bases, J lost 3 bases, and 12 bases stayed unmatched. Germline CDR1 and CDR2: MNHNS and SASEGT. CDR3 bases: TGTGCCAGCAGTACACGATGGACAGGGGGCGTCGACAATCAGCCCCAGCATTTT. Its protein is CASSTRWTGGVDNQPQHF.

This rearrangement joins TRBV7-8 to TRBJ1-6; the D gene is possibly TRBD1 (6 bases). V was pared by 2 bases and J by 10 bases, with 12 bases between. The V gene's germline CDR1 is SGHVS and CDR2 FQNEAQ. The CDR3 length is 14 residues. CDR3 in amino acids: CASSLLRGGSPLHF. Here the CDR3 DNA reads TGTGCCAGCAGCTTATTAAGGGGGGGATCACCCCTCCACTTT.

The CDR3 is CAWRLQGKAFF. The CDR3, as DNA: TGTGCCTGGAGGTTACAGGGAAAAGCTTTCTTT. The V and J genes are TRBV30 and TRBJ1-1; a weak D match, TRBD1 (6 bases). The V gene's germline CDR1 is GTSNPN and CDR2 SVGIG (reference sequence). Deletions cut 3 bases from V and 9 bases from J, with 11 bases between. The CDR3 extends over 11 amino acids.

This clonotype was observed a handful of times. J is TRBJ2-7 and V is TRBV30; D is uncertain. The germline V gene has CDR1 GTSNPN and CDR2 SVGIG (reference sequence). The CDR3 covers 15 residues. The ends were cut back, 0 bases at V and 4 bases at J, with 16 bases in the middle. Here the CDR3 reads CAWSVPSRSGYEQYF. In DNA form, the CDR3 reads TGTGCCTGGAGTGTACCATCCCGTTCGGGTTACGAGCAGTACTTC.

This chain connects TRBV25-1 to TRBJ2-1; 7 positions agree with TRBD1. The V segment lost 6 bases and the J segment 8 bases; nucleotides outside the gene matches: 16. The CDR3 contains 16 residues. Germline V gene data show CDR1 as MGHDK and CDR2 as SYGVNS. CDR3 sequence reads: CASRQTGVSGYDEQFF. The CDR3 DNA reads as TGTGCCAGCAGACAAACAGGGGTATCTGGGTACGATGAGCAGTTCTTC.

This clonotype showed up just a few times. The V and J genes are TRBV20-1 and TRBJ2-5, with D perhaps matching TRBD2 (6 bases). CDR1 and CDR2 from the germline V gene are DFQATT and SNEGSKA (reference sequence). Deletions cut 8 bases from V and 0 bases from J, with 16 bases between. This CDR3 comprises 14 residues. The CDR3 coding sequence is TGCAGTTCACTTATAGCGGAATACCAAGAGACCCAGTACTTC. It translates to CSSLIAEYQETQYF.

The genes are TRBV24-1 and TRBJ2-3, with 8 bases aligning to TRBD1. Germline V CDR1 and CDR2: KGHDR, SFDVKD. The CDR3 has 16 amino acids. V gave up 4 bases and J gave up 4 bases; unmatched junction bases: 9. The CDR3 DNA sequence: TGTGCCACCAGTGACCCTAGACAGGGGTCAGCAGATACGCAGTATTTT. Its protein is CATSDPRQGSADTQYF.

The sample holds a few counts of this clonotype. This chain links TRBV7-3 with TRBJ2-7; 8 bases align to TRBD1. The ends lost 5 bases at V and 5 bases at J; junction bases unmatched: 8. The CDR3 has 14 residues. Germline V CDR1 and CDR2: SGHTA, FQGTGA. The chain's CDR3 is CASSPGPGGDEQYF. The CDR3 coding sequence is TGTGCCAGCAGCCCCGGTCCAGGGGGCGACGAGCAGTACTTC.

CDR3 sequence reads: CATSDAGPNYGYTF. The CDR3 nucleotides read TGTGCCACCAGTGATGCCGGGCCCAACTATGGCTACACCTTC. The rearrangement uses TRBV24-1 and TRBJ1-2; D is ambiguous. The CDR3 loop spans 14 amino acids. Germline lookup yields CDR1 KGHDR and CDR2 SFDVKD. V lost 3 bases and J lost 2, with 9 bases in between.

In this sample, this clonotype turned up once. CDR3 residues: CAISPQAGTPSDTQYF. The CDR3 nucleotides read TGTGCCATCAGCCCCCAAGCGGGGACGCCTTCAGATACGCAGTATTTT. V and J are TRBV10-3 and TRBJ2-3; TRBD2 matches 7 bases. CDR1 and CDR2 from the germline V gene are ENHRY and SYGVKD. Trimming removed 6 bases from V and 4 bases from J; junction bases left unmatched: 13. The CDR3 loop spans 16 amino acids.

The J gene is TRBJ1-6, the V gene TRBV7-2; 9 nucleotides match TRBD1. Per germline, CDR1 SGHTA and CDR2 FQGNSA. V lost 5 bases to trimming and J lost 7 bases; unmatched junction nucleotides: 6. The CDR3 loop spans 15 amino acids. The CDR3 sequence: CASSISGTGNSPLHF. The CDR3 bases are TGTGCCAGCAGCATTTCCGGGACAGGGAATTCACCCCTCCACTTT.

This clonotype occurred a few times. The chain recombines TRBV6-1 with TRBJ1-2; unclear D gene. V dropped 7 bases and J dropped 5 bases, with 14 bases sitting between them. Looked up from germline, CDR1 is MNHNS and CDR2 is SASEGT. The CDR3 loop spans 13 amino acids. CDR3 sequence: CASTLETIYGYTF. Here the CDR3 DNA reads TGTGCCAGCACCTTGGAGACCATATATGGCTACACCTTC.

The chain uses TRBV11-2 and TRBJ2-3, with 8 bases aligning to TRBD2. CDR3 size: 15 residues. Per the germline V gene, CDR1 is SGHAT and CDR2 is FQNNGV. Trimming at V came to 4 bases and at J to 4 bases, leaving 7 bases not matched to a gene. In DNA, the CDR3 is TGTGCCAGCAGCTCCCGGGGGGGCGGGGCAGATACGCAGTATTTT. Protein: CASSSRGGGADTQYF.

The chain links TRBV18 to TRBJ1-4, with 8 bases fitting TRBD1. J lost 8 bases, V lost 3 bases, and 5 bases had no gene match. The CDR3 is 14 residues long. Germline CDR1 is KGHSH and CDR2 is LQKENI. CDR3 sequence reads: CASSPGQGREKLFF. The CDR3 DNA reads as TGTGCCAGCTCACCCGGACAGGGTCGGGAAAAACTGTTTTTT.